The 18 T cell receptor beta chains given below trace back to one sample, sequenced in a study of regulatory T cells in long-lasting Graves disease. Time point here: newly diagnosed GD, antithyroid drugs for less than 3 months. With RNA extracted from PBMCs as input, the TCR library was made. Relying on iRepertoire HTBI primers and Arm-PCR of CDR3 regions, the team built TCR beta libraries. A single record per CDR3 protein comes from TCRdb applying MiXCR to the multiplex PCR reads. The sample has 200,000 to 300,000 distinct CDR3 sequences, about 19% seen once. This sample comprised peripheral blood mononuclear cells (PBMCs), obtained at new diagnosis, from a patient treated with antithyroid drugs. These receptors were obtained from a female donor with Graves disease.

The rearrangement joins TRBV10-2 to TRBJ2-3, with D perhaps given as TRBD1 or TRBD2 (5 bases each). The CDR3 totals 13 residues. Trimming shortened V by 8 bases and J by 3 bases, and 12 bases separated the two germline ends. Germline CDR1 reads WSHSY; CDR2 reads SAAADI. The DNA of the CDR3 is TGCGCCAGCGCCTTAGAGGGGACAGATACGCAGTATTTT. Translated, it gives CASALEGTDTQYF.

Only a few counts were recorded for this clonotype. The CDR3: CASSAGSGTLYGYTF. DNA of the CDR3: TGTGCCAGCAGTGCCGGCTCCGGGACACTCTATGGCTACACCTTC. The V gene is TRBV6-4, the J gene TRBJ1-2; D possibly corresponds to TRBD1 (6 bases). V was trimmed by 4 bases and J by 4 bases, leaving 16 bases between them. CDR1 MRHNA and CDR2 SNTAGT come from the germline V gene. CDR3 length: 15 amino acids.

The chain recombines TRBV20-1 with TRBJ2-2; TRBD1 aligns across 10 bases. Germline V gives CDR1 DFQATT, CDR2 SNEGSKA (reference sequence). J lost 6 bases, V lost 0 bases, and 1 base had no gene match. The CDR3 extends over 14 amino acids. The CDR3 region is CSARDGTGAGELFF. CDR3 DNA sequence: TGCAGTGCTAGAGACGGGACAGGGGCCGGGGAGCTGTTTTTT.

The chain combines TRBV28 with TRBJ2-1; 8 bases map to TRBD2. The germline gives CDR1 MDHEN, CDR2 SYDVKM. J gave up 6 bases and V 6 bases, and 7 bases lay outside the gene matches. CDR3 size: 14 residues. The CDR3, as DNA: TGTGCCAGCAGATCCGGACTAGCCAGCAATGAGCAGTTCTTC. Its translation is CASRSGLASNEQFF.

This clonotype was detected many times. The chain links TRBV20-1 to TRBJ2-3; TRBD2 is a possible D gene (6 bases). The germline V gene encodes CDR1 DFQATT and CDR2 SNEGSKA (reference sequence). Trimming took off 0 bases at V and 6 bases at J, with 7 bases between the two ends. This CDR3 comprises 12 residues. The CDR3 DNA sequence: TGCAGTGCTAGAGAGGCGGGGGATACGCAGTATTTT. Amino acids: CSAREAGDTQYF.

This clonotype was observed a handful of times. CDR3 protein: CATSREGPATNEKLFF. CDR3 DNA: TGTGCCACCAGCAGAGAAGGACCTGCAACTAATGAAAAACTGTTTTTT. The gene calls are TRBV15 and TRBJ1-4; D remains unclear. With 0 bases removed from V and 0 bases from J, the gap between germline ends came to 8 bases. The CDR3 is made up of 16 amino acids. The germline V gene encodes CDR1 LNHNV and CDR2 YYDKDF (reference sequence). The whole variable domain, remainder taken from reference TRBV15 and TRBJ1-4, is DAMVIQNPRYQVTQFGKPVTLSCSQTLNHNVMYWYQQKSSQAPKLLFHYYDKDFNNEADTPDNFQSRRPNTSFCFLDIRSPGLGDTAMYLCATSREGPATNEKLFFGSGTQLSVL.

This clonotype was seen only a few times. The CDR3 nucleotides read TGTGCCAGCAGCTCCGCCTACGAGCAGTTCTTC. Its translation: CASSSAYEQFF. The rearrangement links TRBV6-1 to TRBJ2-7; no reliable D call. The closer fit of TRBJ2-1 to the DNA end suggests the J call may be wrong. Germline V CDR1 and CDR2: MNHNS, SASEGT. The CDR3 is 11 amino acids.

This clonotype was seen many times. The V gene is TRBV6-1, the J gene TRBJ1-1; 10 bases align to TRBD1. The V gene end was trimmed by 5 bases and the J gene end by 5 bases; junction bases not matched to a gene: 5. CDR1 MNHNS and CDR2 SASEGT come from the germline V gene. There are 14 residues in the CDR3. This chain's CDR3 is CASSTRQGATEAFF. The CDR3 nucleotides read TGTGCCAGCAGTACGAGACAGGGGGCTACTGAAGCTTTCTTT.

This clonotype was recorded a few times. V is TRBV5-5 and J is TRBJ2-5; no firm D call. Germline-derived CDR1 and CDR2 are SGHKS and YYEKEE (reference sequence). The CDR3 extends over 13 amino acids. Trimming removed 5 bases at V and 5 bases at J, with 13 bases between. The CDR3 loop reads CASSRSPEETQYF. CDR3 nucleotide sequence: TGTGCCAGCAGTCGCAGCCCCGAGGAGACCCAGTACTTC.

This clonotype occurred many times. J is TRBJ2-7 and V is TRBV4-1; D gene ambiguous. The CDR3 covers 13 residues. CDR1 is MGHRA, CDR2 YSYEKL, per germline. V was cut by 1 base and J by 8 bases, with 12 bases left in between. CDR3 in amino acids: CASSQGDQTQQYF. For the CDR3, the DNA is TGCGCCAGCAGCCAAGGGGATCAAACCCAGCAGTACTTC.

The chain combines TRBV7-2 with TRBJ2-2; no definite D call. Trimming left V 3 bases short and J 5 bases short, with 13 bases between. The germline CDR1 and CDR2 sequences are SGHTA and FQGNSA. The CDR3 contains 15 residues. CDR3 coding DNA: TGTGCCAGCAGCTTGGAGACCGAAAGTACCGGGGAGCTGTTTTTT. This codes for CASSLETESTGELFF.

This clonotype came up many times. The V and J genes are TRBV10-3 and TRBJ2-7; D is unresolved. This CDR3 is 15 amino acids long. The germline CDR1 and CDR2 sequences are ENHRY and SYGVKD. Deletions cut 6 bases from V and 0 bases from J, with 15 bases between. In DNA form, the CDR3 reads TGTGCCATCAGCTCTTCCCGAGGTAGCTCCTACGAGCAGTACTTC. This encodes CAISSSRGSSYEQYF.

This clonotype was counted many times. The chain has TRBV7-2 and TRBJ2-5; 9 bases map to TRBD2. Germline CDR1 SGHTA, CDR2 FQGNSA. J was trimmed by 2 bases and V by 5 bases; bases with no gene match: 9. This CDR3 comprises 16 residues. DNA for the CDR3: TGTGCCAGCAGCGTTCGGACTAGCGTCTTACAAGAGACCCAGTACTTC. Protein: CASSVRTSVLQETQYF.

This clonotype appeared many times. At one end, the junction sequence differs from germline, possibly due to a read error. The chain carries TRBV11-2 and TRBJ2-1, with 8 bases lining up with TRBD2. The CDR3 covers 14 residues. CDR1 and CDR2 from the germline V gene are SGHAT and FQNNGV. CDR3 DNA sequence: TGTGCCAGCAGCTTAGAGGGTACTAGCGGTCAACGGATCTTC. Amino acids: CASSLEGTSGQRIF.

This clonotype was counted between two and nine times. The rearrangement joins TRBV6-2 or TRBV6-3 to TRBJ2-2; tentatively, D is TRBD1 or TRBD2 (5 bases each). The germline CDR1 and CDR2 sequences are MNHEY and SVGEGT. V was trimmed by 3 bases and J by 0 bases, leaving 11 bases between them. The CDR3 runs 16 residues. The CDR3 region has the DNA TGTGCCAGCAGTTATGGGACGGTTGCGAACACCGGGGAGCTGTTTTTT. Protein: CASSYGTVANTGELFF.

The V gene is TRBV18, the J gene TRBJ1-1; D ambiguous. This CDR3 region has 15 residues. The V and J ends lost 6 bases and 0 bases respectively, with 14 bases between them. The germline V gene has CDR1 KGHSH and CDR2 LQKENI. CDR3 bases: TGTGCCAGCTCCCAAGGTTCGTCGGTGAACACTGAAGCTTTCTTT. This gives the protein CASSQGSSVNTEAFF.

Comments on this clonotype: A much larger clone differs from this one at a single base, so this may be a read error. The gene calls are TRBV12-3 or TRBV12-4 and TRBJ1-4; TRBD1 matches 8 bases. Trimming cost V 5 bases and J 7 bases; bases outside gene matches: 6. The CDR3 extends over 14 amino acids. CDR3 bases: TGTGCCAGCAGTAGACAGGGGAGGAGTGAAAAACTGTTTTTT. It encodes CASSRQGRSEKLFF.

This clonotype was counted at least ten times. The chain employs TRBV6-2 or TRBV6-3 and TRBJ2-4; perhaps TRBD1 as D (6 bases). Germline V gene data show CDR1 as MNHEY and CDR2 as SVGEGT. The V gene lost 5 bases and the J gene lost 10 bases, with 15 bases spanning the gap. The CDR3 consists of 13 residues. This CDR3 is CASSEGGSKIQYF. The CDR3 coding sequence is TGTGCCAGCAGTGAAGGGGGTTCAAAGATTCAGTACTTC.